This T cell receptor beta chain comes out of a study of cytotoxic CD8 clonotypes in ibrutinib-treated CLL. Broader study findings: Pretreatment clonality was elevated relative to age-matched healthy donors and paralleled circulating CD8+ T-cell counts.

This clone was counted between two and nine times. Its antigen is not known. Clones were read by immunoSEQ multiplex PCR, and TCRdb kept only the in-frame ones, dropping some. The table has about 300,000 clones, 67% seen once. The sequencing here drew on PBMCs, taken after 36 months of ibrutinib treatment. The sequence came from a human donor with chronic lymphocytic leukemia.

CDR3 in amino acids: CASSQDLGRNYGYTF. The CDR3 nucleotides are TGTGCCAGCAGCCAAGATCTGGGCAGGAACTATGGCTACACCTTC. The rearrangement joins TRBV4-2 to TRBJ1-2; unclear D gene. The germline gives CDR1 LGHNA, CDR2 YNFKEQ. V lost 0 bases and J 2 bases, leaving 10 bases between the germline ends. The CDR3 spans 15 residues.